Following are 4 T cell receptor beta chains from one sample sequenced in a study of blood T cell repertoires in COVID-19 (dated by TCRdb to between 2020 and 2021). The library relied on the immunoSEQ multiplex PCR assay. TCRdb's version of the immuneACCESS table is confined to in-frame rearrangements and falls short of the full clone set. An unresolved V gene accounts for under half of the shortfall where checked; the remainder is of unknown origin. The sample table holds over 300,000 clones, of which around 91% were seen once. The ten largest make up 9.5% of the sample. Specimen: PBMCs or T cells enriched from blood (not recorded which). Source of these receptors: a woman in her forties who had recovered from COVID-19.

The genes are TRBV18 and TRBJ1-1, with unresolved D. This CDR3 has 13 amino acids. With 6 bases removed from V and 3 bases from J, the gap between germline ends came to 11 bases. CDR1 and CDR2 (germline): KGHSH, LQKENI. The CDR3 loop reads CASSLIGDTEAFF. The DNA of the CDR3 is TGTGCCAGCTCCTTAATCGGGGACACTGAAGCTTTCTTT.

The chain uses TRBV2 and TRBJ2-2; 7 nucleotides agree with TRBD2. The germline gives CDR1 SNHLY, CDR2 FYNNEI. This CDR3 comprises 14 residues. The junction had 5 bases not matched to a gene; V was cut back by 8 bases and J by 2 bases. This CDR3 is CASYPSGNTGELFF. In DNA form, the CDR3 reads TGTGCCAGCTATCCTAGCGGAAACACCGGGGAGCTGTTTTTT.

The genes are TRBV10-3 and TRBJ2-1, with D perhaps matching TRBD2 (5 bases). Germline V gene lookup returns CDR1 ENHRY and CDR2 SYGVKD. V was trimmed by 2 bases and J by 6 bases, leaving 5 bases between them. The length of the CDR3 is 12 residues. The CDR3: CAISEGGNEQFF. The CDR3 coding sequence is TGTGCCATCAGTGAGGGAGGCAATGAGCAGTTCTTC.

The chain combines TRBV6-6 with TRBJ2-2; D gene uncertain. In germline, CDR1 is MNHNY, CDR2 SVGAGI (reference sequence). This CDR3 is built from 12 residues. V was pared by 6 bases and J by 5 bases, with 7 bases between. Written as DNA, the CDR3 is TGTGCCAGCAGGACGACAACCGGGGAGCTGTTTTTT. The encoded protein is CASRTTTGELFF.